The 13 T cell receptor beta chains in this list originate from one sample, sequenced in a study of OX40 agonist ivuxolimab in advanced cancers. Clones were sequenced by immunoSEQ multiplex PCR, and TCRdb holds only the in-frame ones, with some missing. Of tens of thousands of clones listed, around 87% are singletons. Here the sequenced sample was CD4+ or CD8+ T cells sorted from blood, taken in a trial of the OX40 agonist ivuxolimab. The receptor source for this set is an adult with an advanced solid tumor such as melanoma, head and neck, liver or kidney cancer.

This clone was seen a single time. CDR3 region: CASSSPRRDSNQPQHF. CDR3 nucleotide sequence: TGTGCCAGCAGTTCCCCGAGGAGGGATAGCAATCAGCCCCAGCATTTT. This chain links TRBV28 with TRBJ1-5, with D unresolved. This CDR3 is built from 16 residues. The V end was cut by 4 bases, the J end by 0 bases, with 13 bases between. From germline, CDR1 is MDHEN and CDR2 SYDVKM.

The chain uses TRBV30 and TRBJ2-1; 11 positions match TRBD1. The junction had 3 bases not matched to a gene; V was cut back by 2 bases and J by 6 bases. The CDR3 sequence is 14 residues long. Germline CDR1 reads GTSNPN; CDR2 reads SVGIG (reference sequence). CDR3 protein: CAWSRGTGGNEQFF. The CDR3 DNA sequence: TGTGCCTGGAGTAGGGGGACAGGGGGCAATGAGCAGTTCTTC.

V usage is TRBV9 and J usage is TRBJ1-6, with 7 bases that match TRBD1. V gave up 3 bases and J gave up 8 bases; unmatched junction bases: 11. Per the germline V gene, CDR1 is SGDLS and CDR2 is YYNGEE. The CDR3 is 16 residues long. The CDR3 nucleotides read TGTGCCAGCAGCGCTCAGGTAGGGACAGAAGATTCACCCCTCCACTTT. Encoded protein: CASSAQVGTEDSPLHF.

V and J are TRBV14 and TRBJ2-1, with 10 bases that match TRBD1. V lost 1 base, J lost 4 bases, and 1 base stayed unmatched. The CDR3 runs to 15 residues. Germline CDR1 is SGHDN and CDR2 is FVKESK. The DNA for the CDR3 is TGTGCCAGCAGCCAAGGGACAGGGGGGTACAATGAGCAGTTCTTC. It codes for CASSQGTGGYNEQFF.

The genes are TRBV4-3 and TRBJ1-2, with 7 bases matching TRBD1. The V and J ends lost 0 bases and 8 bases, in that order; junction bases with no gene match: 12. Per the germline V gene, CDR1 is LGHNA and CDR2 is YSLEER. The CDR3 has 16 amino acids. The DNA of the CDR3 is TGCGCCAGCAGCCAAGATGTCCTCGGAGGGGGCCGGGGCTACACCTTC. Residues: CASSQDVLGGGRGYTF.

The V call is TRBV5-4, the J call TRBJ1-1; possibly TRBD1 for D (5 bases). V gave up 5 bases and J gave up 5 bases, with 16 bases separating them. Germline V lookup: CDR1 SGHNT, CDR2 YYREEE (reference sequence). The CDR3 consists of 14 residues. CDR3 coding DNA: TGTGCCAGCAGGTTTTCGGGGGGTGGGACTGAAGCTTTCTTT. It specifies CASRFSGGGTEAFF.

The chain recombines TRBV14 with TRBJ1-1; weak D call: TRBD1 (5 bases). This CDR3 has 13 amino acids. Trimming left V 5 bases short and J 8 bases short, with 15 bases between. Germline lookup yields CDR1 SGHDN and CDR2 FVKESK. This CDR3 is CASSWGTFVEAFF. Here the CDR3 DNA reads TGTGCCAGCAGCTGGGGGACGTTCGTCGAAGCTTTCTTT. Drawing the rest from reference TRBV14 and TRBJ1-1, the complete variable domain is EAGVTQFPSHSVIEKGQTVTLRCDPISGHDNLYWYRRVMGKEIKFLLHFVKESKQDESGMPNNRFLAERTGGTYSTLKVQPAELEDSGVYFCASSWGTFVEAFFGQGTRLTVV.

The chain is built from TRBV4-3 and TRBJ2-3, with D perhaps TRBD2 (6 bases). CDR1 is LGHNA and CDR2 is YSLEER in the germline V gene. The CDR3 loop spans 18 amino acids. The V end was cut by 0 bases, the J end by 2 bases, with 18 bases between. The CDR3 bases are TGCGCCAGCAGCCAAGATCCCCTACCCGGGAGCCTCACAGATACGCAGTATTTT. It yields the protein CASSQDPLPGSLTDTQYF.

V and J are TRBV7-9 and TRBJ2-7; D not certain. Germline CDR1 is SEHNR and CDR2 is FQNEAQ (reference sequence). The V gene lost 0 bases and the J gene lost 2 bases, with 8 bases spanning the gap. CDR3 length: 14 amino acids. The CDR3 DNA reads TGTGCCAGCAGCTTAGCAGGGAATACCTACGAGCAGTACTTC. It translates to CASSLAGNTYEQYF.

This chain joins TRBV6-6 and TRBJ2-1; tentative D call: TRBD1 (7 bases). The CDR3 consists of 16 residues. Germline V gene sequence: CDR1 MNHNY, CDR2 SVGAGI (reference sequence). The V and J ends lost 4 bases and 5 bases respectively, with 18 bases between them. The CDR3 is CASSSVQGGLDNEQFF. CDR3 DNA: TGTGCCAGCAGTTCCGTTCAGGGGGGCCTGGACAATGAGCAGTTCTTC.

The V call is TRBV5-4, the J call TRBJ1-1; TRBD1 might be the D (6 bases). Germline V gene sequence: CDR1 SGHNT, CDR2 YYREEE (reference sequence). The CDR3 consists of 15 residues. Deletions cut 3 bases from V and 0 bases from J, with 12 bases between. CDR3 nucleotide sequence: TGTGCCAGCAGCTCCCCTTGGGGGCTGAACACTGAAGCTTTCTTT. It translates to CASSSPWGLNTEAFF.

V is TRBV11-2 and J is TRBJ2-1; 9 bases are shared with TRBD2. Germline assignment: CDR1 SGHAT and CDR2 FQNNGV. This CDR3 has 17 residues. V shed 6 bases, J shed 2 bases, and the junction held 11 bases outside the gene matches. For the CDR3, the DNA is TGTGCCAGCAGACCGATAGCGGGAGCGCTACCCTACAATGAGCAGTTCTTC. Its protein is CASRPIAGALPYNEQFF.

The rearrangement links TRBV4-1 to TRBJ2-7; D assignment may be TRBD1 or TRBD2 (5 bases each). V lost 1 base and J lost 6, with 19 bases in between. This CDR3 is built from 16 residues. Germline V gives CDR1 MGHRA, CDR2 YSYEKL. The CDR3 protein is CASSQGPGPSSGEQYF. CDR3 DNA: TGCGCCAGCAGCCAAGGGCCGGGGCCATCCTCCGGCGAGCAGTACTTC.